These 3 T cell receptor beta chains were sequenced from one sample in a study of T cell clones after liver transplantation. TCRdb's copy holds only in-frame clones and misses some; the assay was immunoSEQ multiplex PCR. The sample shows roughly 100,000 clones, approximately 85% of them seen only once. Material: CD4+ T cells from blood, obtained before liver transplant. The receptors derive from a human donor who received a liver transplant.

J is TRBJ2-3 and V is TRBV28, with TRBD1 matching over 7 bases. The germline gives CDR1 MDHEN, CDR2 SYDVKM. The V and J ends lost 6 bases and 3 bases, in that order; junction bases with no gene match: 6. The CDR3 extends over 14 amino acids. The CDR3 protein is CASRETGSTDTQYF. DNA for the CDR3: TGTGCCAGCAGAGAGACAGGGAGTACAGATACGCAGTATTTT.

V and J are TRBV28 and TRBJ1-5, with a possible D match to TRBD1 (5 bases). There are 14 residues in the CDR3. V was clipped by 6 bases and J by 2 bases, with 11 bases between them. CDR1 is MDHEN and CDR2 is SYDVKM in the germline V gene. As DNA, the CDR3 is TGTGCCAGCAGGTCAGGGAATGGCAATCAGCCCCAGCATTTT. It encodes CASRSGNGNQPQHF.

The count of this clone is one. The chain couples TRBV7-2 to TRBJ1-1; TRBD1 might be the D (6 bases). Germline V gives CDR1 SGHTA, CDR2 FQGNSA. V was trimmed by 4 bases and J by 0 bases, leaving 12 bases between them. There are 15 residues in the CDR3. CDR3 coding DNA: TGTGCCAGCAGCTCCACAGGGACTATGAACACTGAAGCTTTCTTT. Translation: CASSSTGTMNTEAFF. Full variable domain (missing parts from reference TRBV7-2 and TRBJ1-1): GAGVSQSPSNKVTEKGKDVELRCDPISGHTALYWYRQSLGQGLEFLIYFQGNSAPDKSGLPSDRFSAERTGGSVSTLTIQRTQQEDSAVYLCASSSTGTMNTEAFFGQGTRLTVV.